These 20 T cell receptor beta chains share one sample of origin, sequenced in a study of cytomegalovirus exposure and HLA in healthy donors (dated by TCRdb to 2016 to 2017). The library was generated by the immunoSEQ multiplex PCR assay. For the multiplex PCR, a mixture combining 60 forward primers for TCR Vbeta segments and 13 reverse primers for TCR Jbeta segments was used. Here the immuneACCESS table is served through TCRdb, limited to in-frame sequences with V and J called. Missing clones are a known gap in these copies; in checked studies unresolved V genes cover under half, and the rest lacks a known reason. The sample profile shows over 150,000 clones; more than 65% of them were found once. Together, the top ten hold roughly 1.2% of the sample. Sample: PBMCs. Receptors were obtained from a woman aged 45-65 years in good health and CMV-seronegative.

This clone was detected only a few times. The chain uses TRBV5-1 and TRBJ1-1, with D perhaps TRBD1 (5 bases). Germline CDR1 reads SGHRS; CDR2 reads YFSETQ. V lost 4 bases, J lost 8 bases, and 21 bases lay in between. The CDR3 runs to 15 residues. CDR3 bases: TGCGCCAGCAGCACCATTGACAGTTCTCAACTAGAAGCTTTCTTT. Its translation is CASSTIDSSQLEAFF.

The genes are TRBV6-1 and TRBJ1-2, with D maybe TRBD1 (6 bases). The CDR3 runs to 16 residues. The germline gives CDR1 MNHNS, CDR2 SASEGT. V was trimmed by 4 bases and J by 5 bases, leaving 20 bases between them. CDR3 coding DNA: TGTGCCAGCAGTGGCGGGGGCTCCCCGGGAATTTATGGCTACACCTTC. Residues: CASSGGGSPGIYGYTF.

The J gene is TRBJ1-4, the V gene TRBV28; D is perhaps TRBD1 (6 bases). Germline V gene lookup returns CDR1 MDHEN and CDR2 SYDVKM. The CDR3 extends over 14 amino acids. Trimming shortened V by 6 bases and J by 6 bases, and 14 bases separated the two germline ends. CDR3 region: CASRLGGADEKLFF. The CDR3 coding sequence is TGTGCCAGCAGACTAGGGGGGGCCGATGAAAAACTGTTTTTT.

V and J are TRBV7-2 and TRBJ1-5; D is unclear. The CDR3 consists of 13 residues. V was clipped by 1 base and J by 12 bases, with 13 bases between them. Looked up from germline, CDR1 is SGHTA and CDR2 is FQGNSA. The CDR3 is CASSLGLRIHQHF. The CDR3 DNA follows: TGTGCCAGCAGCTTAGGTTTGCGAATCCACCAGCATTTT.

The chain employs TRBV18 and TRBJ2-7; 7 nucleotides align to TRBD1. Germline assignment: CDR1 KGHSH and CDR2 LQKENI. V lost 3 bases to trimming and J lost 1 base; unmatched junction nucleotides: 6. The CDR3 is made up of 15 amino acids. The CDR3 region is CASSPDRVRSYEQYF. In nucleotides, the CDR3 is TGTGCCAGCTCACCCGACAGGGTAAGATCCTACGAGCAGTACTTC. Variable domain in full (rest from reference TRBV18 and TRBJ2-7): NAGVMQNPRHLVRRRGQEARLRCSPMKGHSHVYWYRQLPEEGLKFMVYLQKENIIDESGMPKERFSAEFPKEGPSILRIQQVVRGDSAAYFCASSPDRVRSYEQYFGPGTRLTVT.

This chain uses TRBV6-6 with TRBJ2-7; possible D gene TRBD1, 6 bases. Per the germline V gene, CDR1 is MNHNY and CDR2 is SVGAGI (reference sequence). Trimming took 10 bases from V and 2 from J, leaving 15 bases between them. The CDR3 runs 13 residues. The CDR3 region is CATQDRLTYEQYF. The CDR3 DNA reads TGTGCCACTCAAGACAGGCTTACCTACGAGCAGTACTTC.

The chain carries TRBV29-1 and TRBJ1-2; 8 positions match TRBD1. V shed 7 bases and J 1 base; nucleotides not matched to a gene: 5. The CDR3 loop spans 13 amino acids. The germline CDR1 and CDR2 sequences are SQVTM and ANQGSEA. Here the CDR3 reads CSAQTGVNYGYTF. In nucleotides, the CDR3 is TGCAGCGCTCAGACAGGGGTTAACTATGGCTACACCTTC.

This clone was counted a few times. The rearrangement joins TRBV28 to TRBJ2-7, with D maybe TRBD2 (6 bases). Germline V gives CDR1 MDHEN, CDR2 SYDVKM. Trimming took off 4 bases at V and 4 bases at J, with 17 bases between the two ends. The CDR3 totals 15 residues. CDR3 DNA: TGTGCCAGCAGTTGGCCAGGAGGGCCGGAGTACGAGCAGTACTTC. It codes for CASSWPGGPEYEQYF.

DNA for the CDR3: TGTGCCAGCACCTTGGGCGGGGGAGCTTTCTTT. It specifies CASTLGGGAFF. The J gene is TRBJ1-1, the V gene TRBV28; D possibly corresponds to TRBD1 (5 bases). The germline CDR1 and CDR2 sequences are MDHEN and SYDVKM. The CDR3 is 11 residues long. Trimming took off 7 bases at V and 10 bases at J, with 13 bases between the two ends.

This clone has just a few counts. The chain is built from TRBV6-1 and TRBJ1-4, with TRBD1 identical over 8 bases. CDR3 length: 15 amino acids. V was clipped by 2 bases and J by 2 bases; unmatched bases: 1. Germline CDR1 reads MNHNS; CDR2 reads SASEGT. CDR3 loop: CASSEQGATNEKLFF. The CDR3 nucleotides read TGTGCCAGCAGTGAACAGGGGGCTACTAATGAAAAACTGTTTTTT.

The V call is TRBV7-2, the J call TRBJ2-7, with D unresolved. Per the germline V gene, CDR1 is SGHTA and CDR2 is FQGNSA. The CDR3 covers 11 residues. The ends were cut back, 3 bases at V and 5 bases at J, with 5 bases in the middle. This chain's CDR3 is CASSFIDEQYF. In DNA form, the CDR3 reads TGTGCCAGCAGCTTCATAGACGAGCAGTACTTC.

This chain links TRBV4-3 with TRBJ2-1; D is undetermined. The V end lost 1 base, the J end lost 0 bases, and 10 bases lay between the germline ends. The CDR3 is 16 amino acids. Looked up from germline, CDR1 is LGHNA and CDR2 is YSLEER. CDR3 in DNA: TGCGCCAGCAGCCAAGGCTCACGGAGCTCCTACAATGAGCAGTTCTTC. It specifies CASSQGSRSSYNEQFF.

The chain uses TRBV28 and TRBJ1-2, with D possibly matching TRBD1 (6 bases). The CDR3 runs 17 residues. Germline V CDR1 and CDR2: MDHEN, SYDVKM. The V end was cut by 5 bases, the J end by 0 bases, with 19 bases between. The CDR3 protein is CASSVNRVPLANYGYTF. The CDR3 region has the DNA TGTGCCAGCAGTGTGAACAGGGTCCCCTTAGCTAACTATGGCTACACCTTC.

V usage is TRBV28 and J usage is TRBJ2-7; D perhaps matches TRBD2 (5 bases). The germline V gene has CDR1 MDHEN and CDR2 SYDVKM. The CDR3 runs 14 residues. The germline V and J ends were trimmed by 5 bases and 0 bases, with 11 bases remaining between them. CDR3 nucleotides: TGTGCCAGCAGTCCACGGAGGAGCTCCTACGAGCAGTACTTC. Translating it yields CASSPRRSSYEQYF.

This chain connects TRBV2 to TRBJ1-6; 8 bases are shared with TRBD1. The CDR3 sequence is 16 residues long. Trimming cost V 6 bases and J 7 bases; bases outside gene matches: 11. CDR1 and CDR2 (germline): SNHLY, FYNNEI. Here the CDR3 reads CASRPDRGGGNSPLHF. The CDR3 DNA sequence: TGTGCCAGCAGGCCAGACAGGGGAGGAGGGAATTCACCCCTCCACTTT.

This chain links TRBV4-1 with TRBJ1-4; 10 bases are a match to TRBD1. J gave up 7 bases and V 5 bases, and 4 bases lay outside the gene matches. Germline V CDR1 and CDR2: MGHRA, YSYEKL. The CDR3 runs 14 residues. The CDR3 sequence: CASSTGQGVEKLFF. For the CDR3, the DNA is TGCGCCAGCAGCACCGGACAGGGGGTTGAAAAACTGTTTTTT.

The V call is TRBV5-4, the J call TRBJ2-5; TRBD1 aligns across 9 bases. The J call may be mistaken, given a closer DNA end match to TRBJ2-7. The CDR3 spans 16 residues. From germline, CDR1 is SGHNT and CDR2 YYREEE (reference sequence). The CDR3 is CASSYAGTGPPYEQYF. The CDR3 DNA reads TGTGCCAGCAGCTATGCCGGGACAGGGCCCCCCTACGAGCAGTACTTC.

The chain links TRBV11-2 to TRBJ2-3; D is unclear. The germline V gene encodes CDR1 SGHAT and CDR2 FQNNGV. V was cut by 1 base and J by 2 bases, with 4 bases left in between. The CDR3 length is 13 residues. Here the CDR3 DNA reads TGTGCCAGCAGCTTAGTCCTCACAGATACGCAGTATTTT. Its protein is CASSLVLTDTQYF.

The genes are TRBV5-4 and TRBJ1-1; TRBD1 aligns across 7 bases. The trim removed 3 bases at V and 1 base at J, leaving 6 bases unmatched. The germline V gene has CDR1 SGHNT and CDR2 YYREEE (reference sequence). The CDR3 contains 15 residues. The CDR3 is CASSSPPGGNTEAFF. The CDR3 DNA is TGTGCCAGCAGCTCGCCTCCAGGGGGGAACACTGAAGCTTTCTTT.

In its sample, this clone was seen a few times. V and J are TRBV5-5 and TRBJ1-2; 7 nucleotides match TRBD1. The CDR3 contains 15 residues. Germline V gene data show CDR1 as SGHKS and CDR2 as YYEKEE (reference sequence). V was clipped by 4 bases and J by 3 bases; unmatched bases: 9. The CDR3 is CASSLTMGQYYGYTF. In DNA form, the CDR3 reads TGTGCCAGCAGCCTGACTATGGGACAGTACTATGGCTACACCTTC.